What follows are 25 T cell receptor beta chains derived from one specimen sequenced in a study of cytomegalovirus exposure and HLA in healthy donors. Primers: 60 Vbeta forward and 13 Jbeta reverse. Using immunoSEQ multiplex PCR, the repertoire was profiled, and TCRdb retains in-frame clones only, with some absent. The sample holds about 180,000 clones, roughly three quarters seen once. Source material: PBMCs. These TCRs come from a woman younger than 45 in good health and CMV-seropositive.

The CDR3 nucleotides are TGTGCCAGTAGTATAGGAGGTGAGCAGTTCTTC. Residues: CASSIGGEQFF. The rearrangement uses TRBV19 and TRBJ2-1; D unresolved. V was cut by 1 base and J by 9 bases, with 4 bases left in between. Germline CDR1 LNHDA, CDR2 SQIVND (reference sequence). This CDR3 region has 11 residues. Together with reference TRBV19 and TRBJ2-1, the CDR3 gives the full variable domain: DGGITQSPKYLFRKEGQNVTLSCEQNLNHDAMYWYRQDPGQGLRLIYYSQIVNDFQKGDIAEGYSVSREKKESFPLTVTSAQKNPTAFYLCASSIGGEQFFGPGTRLTVL.

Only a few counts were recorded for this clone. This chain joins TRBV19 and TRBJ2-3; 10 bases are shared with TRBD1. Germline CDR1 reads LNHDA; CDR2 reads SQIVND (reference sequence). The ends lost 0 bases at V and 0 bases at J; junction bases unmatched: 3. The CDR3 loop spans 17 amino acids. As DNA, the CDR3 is TGTGCCAGTAGTATAGACCAGGGACAGGGGAGCACAGATACGCAGTATTTT. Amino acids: CASSIDQGQGSTDTQYF.

This chain's CDR3 is CASSRVTGDSPLHF. CDR3 DNA sequence: TGTGCCAGCAGCCGAGTGACAGGGGATTCACCCCTCCACTTT. The genes are TRBV11-2 and TRBJ1-6; TRBD1 matches at 8 bases. The CDR3 sequence is 14 residues long. The V gene's germline CDR1 is SGHAT and CDR2 FQNNGV. Trimming at V came to 5 bases and at J to 8 bases, leaving 5 bases not matched to a gene.

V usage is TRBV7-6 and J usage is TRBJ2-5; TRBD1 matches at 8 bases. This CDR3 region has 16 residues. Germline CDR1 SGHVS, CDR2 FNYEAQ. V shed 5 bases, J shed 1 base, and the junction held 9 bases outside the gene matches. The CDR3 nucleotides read TGTGCCAGCAGCCAGGGGGCAGGGGGGACCCAAGAGACCCAGTACTTC. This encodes CASSQGAGGTQETQYF.

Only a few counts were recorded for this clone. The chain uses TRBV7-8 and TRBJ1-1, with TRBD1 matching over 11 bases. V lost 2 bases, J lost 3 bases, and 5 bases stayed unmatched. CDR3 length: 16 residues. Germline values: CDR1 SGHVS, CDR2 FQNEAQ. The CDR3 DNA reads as TGTGCCAGCAGCTTACCGGGGACAGGGGGGTACACTGAAGCTTTCTTT. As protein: CASSLPGTGGYTEAFF.

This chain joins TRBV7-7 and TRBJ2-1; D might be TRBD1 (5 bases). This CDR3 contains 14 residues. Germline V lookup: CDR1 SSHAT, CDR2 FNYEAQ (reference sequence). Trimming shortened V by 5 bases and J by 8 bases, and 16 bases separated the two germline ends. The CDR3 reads CASSQRDLGDEQFF. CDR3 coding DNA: TGTGCCAGCAGCCAAAGAGACCTAGGGGATGAGCAGTTCTTC.

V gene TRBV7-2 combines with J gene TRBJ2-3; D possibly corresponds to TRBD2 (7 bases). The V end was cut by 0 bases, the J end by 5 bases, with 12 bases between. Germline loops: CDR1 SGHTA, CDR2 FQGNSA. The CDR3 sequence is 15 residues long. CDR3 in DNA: TGTGCCAGCAGCTTAGCGGGGGGGCCCGTAGATACGCAGTATTTT. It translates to CASSLAGGPVDTQYF.

The DNA for the CDR3 is TGTGCCAGCAGTTTCCTGACAGGGGGGCCCTACGAGCAGTACTTC. It translates to CASSFLTGGPYEQYF. V usage is TRBV28 and J usage is TRBJ2-7, with 9 bases aligning to TRBD1. Germline loops: CDR1 MDHEN, CDR2 SYDVKM. After removal of 3 bases from V and 2 bases from J, the junction contained 5 bases not matched to a gene. This CDR3 is 15 amino acids long.

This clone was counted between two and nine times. The CDR3 DNA follows: TGTGCCGGGGGGACAGGGGGCTTGGGTGAGCAGTTCTTC. Encoded protein: CAGGTGGLGEQFF. The J gene is TRBJ2-1, the V gene TRBV30, with 12 bases aligning to TRBD1. The germline gives CDR1 GTSNPN, CDR2 SVGIG (reference sequence). Germline trimming cut 8 bases from V and 9 bases from J; bases unmatched to any gene: 8. This CDR3 contains 13 residues.

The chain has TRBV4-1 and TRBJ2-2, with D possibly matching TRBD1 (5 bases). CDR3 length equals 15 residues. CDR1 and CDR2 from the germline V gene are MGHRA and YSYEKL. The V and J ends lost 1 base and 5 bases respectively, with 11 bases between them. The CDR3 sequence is CASSQGSGLTGELFF. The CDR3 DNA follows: TGCGCCAGCAGCCAAGGCTCAGGGCTGACCGGGGAGCTGTTTTTT.

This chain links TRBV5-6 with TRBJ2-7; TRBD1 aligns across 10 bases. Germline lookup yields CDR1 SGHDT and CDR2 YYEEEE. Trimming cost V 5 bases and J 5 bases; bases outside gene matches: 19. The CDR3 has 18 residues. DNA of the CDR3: TGTGCCAGCAGTTCTGTCGGCCTCCGGGACAGGGGCCTCCACGAGCAGTACTTC. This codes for CASSSVGLRDRGLHEQYF. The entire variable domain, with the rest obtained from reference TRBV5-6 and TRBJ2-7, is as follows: DAGVTQSPTHLIKTRGQQVTLRCSPKSGHDTVSWYQQALGQGPQFIFQYYEEEERQRGNFPDRFSGHQFPNYSSELNVNALLLGDSALYLCASSSVGLRDRGLHEQYFGPGTRLTVT.

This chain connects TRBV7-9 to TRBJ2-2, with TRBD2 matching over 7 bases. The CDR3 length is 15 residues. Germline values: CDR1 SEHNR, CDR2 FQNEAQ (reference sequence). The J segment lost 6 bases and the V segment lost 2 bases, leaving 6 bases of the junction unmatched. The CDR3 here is CASSLQGGLAGELFF. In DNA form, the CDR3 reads TGTGCCAGCAGCTTACAGGGAGGGTTGGCCGGGGAGCTGTTTTTT.

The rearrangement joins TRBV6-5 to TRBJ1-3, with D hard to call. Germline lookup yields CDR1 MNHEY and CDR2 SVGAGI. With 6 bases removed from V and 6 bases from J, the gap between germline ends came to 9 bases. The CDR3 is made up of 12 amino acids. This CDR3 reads CASRDRVNTIYF. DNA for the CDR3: TGTGCCAGCAGAGACCGGGTAAACACCATATATTTT.

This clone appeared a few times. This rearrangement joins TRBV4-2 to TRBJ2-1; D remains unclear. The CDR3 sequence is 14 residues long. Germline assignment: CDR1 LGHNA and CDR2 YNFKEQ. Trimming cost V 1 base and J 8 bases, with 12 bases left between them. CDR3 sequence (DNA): TGTGCCAGCAGCCAAGTCGCTAGGCAGCATGAGCAGTTCTTC. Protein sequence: CASSQVARQHEQFF.

The CDR3 nucleotides are TGTGCCAGCAGCTTGGGCAGATCCTACGAGCAGTACTTC. Translation gives CASSLGRSYEQYF. The chain joins TRBV7-2 to TRBJ2-7; D unresolved. Trimming took 3 bases from V and 1 from J, leaving 7 bases between them. This CDR3 is built from 13 residues. The germline gives CDR1 SGHTA, CDR2 FQGNSA.

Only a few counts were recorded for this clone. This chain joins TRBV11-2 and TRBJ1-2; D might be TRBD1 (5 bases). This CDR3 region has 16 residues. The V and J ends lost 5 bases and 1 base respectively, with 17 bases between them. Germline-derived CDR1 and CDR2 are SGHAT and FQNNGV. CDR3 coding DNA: TGTGCCAGCAGCACACGGCAGGGAGGCAGTAACTATGGCTACACCTTC. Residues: CASSTRQGGSNYGYTF.

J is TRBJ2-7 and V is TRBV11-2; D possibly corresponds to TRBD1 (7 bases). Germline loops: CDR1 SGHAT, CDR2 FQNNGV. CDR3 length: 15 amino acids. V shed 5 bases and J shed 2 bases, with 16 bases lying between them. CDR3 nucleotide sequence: TGTGCCAGCAGCGCGCGGGACAGTCTAACCTACGAGCAGTACTTC. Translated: CASSARDSLTYEQYF.

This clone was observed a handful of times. The CDR3 region is CASSTQRGDNEQFF. The CDR3 coding sequence is TGCGCCAGCAGCACCCAGCGGGGGGACAATGAGCAGTTCTTC. The chain combines TRBV4-1 with TRBJ2-1, with TRBD2 matching over 9 bases. The CDR3 extends over 14 amino acids. With V trimmed by 5 bases and J by 5 bases, 4 bases remained unmatched. Germline CDR1 is MGHRA and CDR2 is YSYEKL.

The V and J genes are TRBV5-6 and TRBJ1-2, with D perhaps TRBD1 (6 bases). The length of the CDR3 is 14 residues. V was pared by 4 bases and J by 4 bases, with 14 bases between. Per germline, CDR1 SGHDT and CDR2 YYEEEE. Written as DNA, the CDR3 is TGTGCCAGCAGCCTAGAGGACAGCTCCTATGGCTACACCTTC. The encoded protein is CASSLEDSSYGYTF.

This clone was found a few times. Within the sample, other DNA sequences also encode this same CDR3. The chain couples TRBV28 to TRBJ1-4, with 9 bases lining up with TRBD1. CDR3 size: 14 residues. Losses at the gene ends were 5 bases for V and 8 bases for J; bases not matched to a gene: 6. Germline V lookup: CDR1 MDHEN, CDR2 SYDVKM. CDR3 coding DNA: TGTGCCAGCAGTCGGGGACAGGGTAGGGAAAAACTGTTTTTT. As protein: CASSRGQGREKLFF.

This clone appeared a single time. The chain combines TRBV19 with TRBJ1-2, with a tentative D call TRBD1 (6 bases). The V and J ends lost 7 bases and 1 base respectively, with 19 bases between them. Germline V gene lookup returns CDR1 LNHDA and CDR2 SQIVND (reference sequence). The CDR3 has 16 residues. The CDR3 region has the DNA TGTGCCAGTACTCCCTCGGACAGACTACTTAACTATGGCTACACCTTC. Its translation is CASTPSDRLLNYGYTF.

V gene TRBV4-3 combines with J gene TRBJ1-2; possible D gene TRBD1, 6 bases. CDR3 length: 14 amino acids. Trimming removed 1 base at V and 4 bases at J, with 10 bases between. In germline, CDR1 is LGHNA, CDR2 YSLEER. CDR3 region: CASSQARGGYGYTF. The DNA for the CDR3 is TGCGCCAGCAGCCAAGCTAGGGGGGGCTATGGCTACACCTTC.

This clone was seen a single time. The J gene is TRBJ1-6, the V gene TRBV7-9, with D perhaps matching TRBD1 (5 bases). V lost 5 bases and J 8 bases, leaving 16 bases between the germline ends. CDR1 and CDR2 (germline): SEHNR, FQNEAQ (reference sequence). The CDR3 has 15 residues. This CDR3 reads CASSPDAGGYSPLHF. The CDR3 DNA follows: TGTGCCAGCAGCCCTGACGCCGGGGGTTATTCACCCCTCCACTTT.

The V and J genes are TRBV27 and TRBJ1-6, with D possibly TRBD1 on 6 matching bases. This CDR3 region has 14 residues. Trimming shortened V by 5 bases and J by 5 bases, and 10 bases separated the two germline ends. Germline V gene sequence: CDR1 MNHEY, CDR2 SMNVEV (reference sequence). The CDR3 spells CASSTGGHNSPLHF. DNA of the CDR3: TGTGCCAGCAGTACTGGGGGCCATAATTCACCCCTCCACTTT.

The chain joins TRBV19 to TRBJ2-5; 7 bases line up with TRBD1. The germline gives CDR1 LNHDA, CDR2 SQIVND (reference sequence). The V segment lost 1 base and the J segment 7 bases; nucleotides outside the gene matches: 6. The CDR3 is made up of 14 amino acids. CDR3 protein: CASSIGQGTPTQYF. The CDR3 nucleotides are TGTGCCAGTAGTATAGGACAGGGAACCCCGACCCAGTACTTC. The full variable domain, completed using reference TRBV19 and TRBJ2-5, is DGGITQSPKYLFRKEGQNVTLSCEQNLNHDAMYWYRQDPGQGLRLIYYSQIVNDFQKGDIAEGYSVSREKKESFPLTVTSAQKNPTAFYLCASSIGQGTPTQYFGPGTRLLVL.